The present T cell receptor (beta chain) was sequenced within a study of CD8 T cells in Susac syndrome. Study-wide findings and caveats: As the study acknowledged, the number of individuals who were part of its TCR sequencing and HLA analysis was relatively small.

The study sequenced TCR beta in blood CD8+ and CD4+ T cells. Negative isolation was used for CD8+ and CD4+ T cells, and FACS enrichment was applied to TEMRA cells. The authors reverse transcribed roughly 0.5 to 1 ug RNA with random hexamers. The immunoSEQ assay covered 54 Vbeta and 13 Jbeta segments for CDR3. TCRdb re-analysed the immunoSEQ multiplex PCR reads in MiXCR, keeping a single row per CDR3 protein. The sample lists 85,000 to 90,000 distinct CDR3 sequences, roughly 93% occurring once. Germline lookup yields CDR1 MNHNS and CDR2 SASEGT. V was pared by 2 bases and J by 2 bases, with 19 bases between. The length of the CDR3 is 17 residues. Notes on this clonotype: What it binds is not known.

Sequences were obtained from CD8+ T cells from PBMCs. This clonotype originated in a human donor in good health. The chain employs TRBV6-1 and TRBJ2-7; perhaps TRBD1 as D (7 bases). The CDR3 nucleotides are TGTGCCAGCAGTGAAAGTTTGTGGGGCAGGGGGGCCTACGAGCAGTACTTC. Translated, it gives CASSESLWGRGAYEQYF.